This TCR beta chain was documented in a study of blood T cells in healthy people across ages (dated by TCRdb to between 2015 and 2016). General notes on the study: Template switching captured roughly one uniquely barcoded TCR beta cDNA molecule per two T cells in model experiments. The study measured age-related changes in TCR beta repertoire diversity using deep sequencing normalized with unique cDNA molecular identifiers. The donors were split into four age groups: young (average 16 years), middle-aged (roughly 39), aged (over 55) and long-lived (roughly 88). To avoid experimental bias, donors of different ages were spread randomly across the sequencing lanes. For two donors (one aged 18 to 30 and one aged 80 or older), the study analyzed two additional independent replicas of 1 million unique cDNA reads from the same blood draw.

As to this clonotype: This clone's antigen is unknown. Nothing much larger sits one base from this clone, and base qualities are not available.

Systemically healthy Caucasian individuals from Russia, 35 to 50 in total and aged roughly 6 to 100 years, were included as donors. Approximately 9.3 milliliters of peripheral blood were drawn from each donor into EDTA-treated Vacutainer tubes. Ficoll-Paque density-gradient centrifugation was used to isolate PBMCs, with at least 6.5 million per sample. Total RNA, at least 6 micrograms per sample, was extracted from PBMCs with Trizol reagent. For every donor, flow cytometry on a PBMC aliquot measured the percentage of naive CD45RAhigh/CD27high T cells. Spanning cysteine to phenylalanine, the CDR3 consists of 15 amino acids. Of the read, only the CDR3 DNA is kept; its 45 bases are in frame from base 1. Trimming takes 3 bases off V and 9 bases off J; junction bases not matched to a gene: 7. The CDR1 and CDR2 encoded by the germline V gene are SGHRS and YFSETQ. General study outcomes and caveats: Total diversity estimates from one million sequenced T cells were considered lower bounds and underestimates. Compared with the aged group, the long-lived group had more naive CD4+ T cells, fewer expanded clones and increased TCR diversity, a pattern suggesting age selection. The percentage of naive T cells measured by flow cytometry correlated strongly with observed TCR beta diversity. As age increased, observed TCR beta diversity per million T cells dropped in a roughly linear way, and a significant reduction was already evident by age around 41. Bulk unsorted PBMC profiling prevented conclusive comparison of naive and antigen-experienced compartments. Because the CMV infection status of the donors was unknown, age-related changes in expanded clonotypes may potentially have been confounded.

The library was made by 5' RACE. TCRdb names Illumina HiSeq 2500 as the instrument used. The second PCR ran for about 6 to 11 cycles and used a J-beta primer mix along with a sample-barcoded 5' primer. A unique molecular identifier was introduced onto each TCR beta cDNA molecule by a template-switch 5' adaptor carrying 12 random nucleotides. At least 2.5 million CDR3-containing paired-end reads were obtained from each sample. First-strand cDNA was synthesized from all RNA with the Mint cDNA synthesis kit, primed by a TRBC-specific oligonucleotide. All cDNA was treated with uracil-DNA glycosylase and then went through a first 18-cycle PCR with the universal primers M1SS and BC2_uni_R. Per the source publication's procedure: For normalization, 1 million high-quality reads, each with a distinct molecular identifier, were randomly selected from each sample. Reads sharing molecular identifiers were discarded rather than binned into consensus sequences. MiTCR, set to a Q25 quality threshold and the strictest error-elimination algorithm, was used for CDR3 identification, clonotype clustering and error correction. A nonparametric unseen species model with Euler transformation was used to estimate a lower bound on total TCR beta diversity. TCRdb reprocessing: public reads trimmed at Q25 with fastp, clones called with MiXCR, in-frame beta chains kept. Each entry merges the rows of one CDR3 protein and shows their most common DNA and genes. The V and J calls and clone size come from TCRdb's table, not from the authors' own analysis. The sample table shows approximately 690,000 distinct CDR3 sequences, and less than 45% are seen once. The ten most abundant clones make up 30% of the sample.

Sequencing was performed on blood. The TCR originated in a man older than 75 in good health. This sequence uses TRBV5-1 and TRBJ2-1; 12 bases in the junction line up with TRBD1. The CDR3 region has the sequence CASSSGTGGSGEQFF. Read as DNA, the sequence is TGCGCCAGCAGCTCCGGGACAGGGGGCTCTGGTGAGCAGTTCTTC.